This T cell receptor (beta chain) was identified in a study of blood T cell repertoires in COVID-19. With 0 bases clipped from V and 8 bases from J, the junction kept 9 bases outside the gene matches. In germline, CDR1 is SGHDN, CDR2 FVKESK. This CDR3 has 17 residues. The data were produced by immunoSEQ multiplex PCR, yet TCRdb's version contains in-frame clones alone and is incomplete. The sample has about 140,000 clones; approximately 88% are singletons. This sequence originates from a man aged 55-75 years with active or convalescent COVID-19. The chain employs TRBV14 and TRBJ2-1, with 11 bases lining up with TRBD2. Sequencing input: peripheral blood. The CDR3 nucleotides are TGTGCCAGCAGCCAAGAGGCGTGGCTAGCGGGAGGTGATGAGCAGTTCTTC. This encodes CASSQEAWLAGGDEQFF. Full variable domain (missing parts from reference TRBV14 and TRBJ2-1): EAGVTQFPSHSVIEKGQTVTLRCDPISGHDNLYWYRRVMGKEIKFLLHFVKESKQDESGMPNNRFLAERTGGTYSTLKVQPAELEDSGVYFCASSQEAWLAGGDEQFFGPGTRLTVL.